Each of the 24 T cell receptor beta chains below was sequenced from the same sample in a study of technical replicates of blood from a handful of donors. Clones were sequenced by immunoSEQ multiplex PCR, and TCRdb holds only the in-frame ones, with some missing. The sample gives about 91,000 clones, about nine tenths of which show up once; 0.2% to 0.3% is in the top ten. Sequencing was performed on T cells isolated from PBMCs. The receptors shown here come from a human donor in good health.

The J gene is TRBJ1-3, the V gene TRBV10-3, with D tentatively TRBD1 (5 bases). Deletions cut 6 bases from V and 1 base from J, with 10 bases between. The length of the CDR3 is 14 residues. Looked up from germline, CDR1 is ENHRY and CDR2 is SYGVKD. This chain's CDR3 is CAISQQGSGNTIYF. CDR3 coding DNA: TGTGCCATCAGCCAGCAGGGTTCTGGAAACACCATATATTTT.

The rearrangement joins TRBV7-8 to TRBJ1-2, with D possibly being TRBD1 (5 bases). This CDR3 region has 13 residues. The germline V gene encodes CDR1 SGHVS and CDR2 FQNEAQ. Trimming left V 4 bases short and J 8 bases short, with 14 bases between. The CDR3 nucleotides read TGTGCCAGCAGCTCTTATAGCGGGGACGGCTACACCTTC. Translating gives CASSSYSGDGYTF.

V gene TRBV27 combines with J gene TRBJ1-1; 9 nucleotides line up with TRBD1. Germline V CDR1 and CDR2: MNHEY, SMNVEV (reference sequence). This CDR3 has 15 residues. V lost 6 bases, J lost 7 bases, and 12 bases stayed unmatched. In DNA, the CDR3 is TGTGCCAGCAGCCCCGGGACAGGGTATATTGGTGAAGCTTTCTTT. Its translation is CASSPGTGYIGEAFF.

The chain recombines TRBV19 with TRBJ2-1, with TRBD1 matching over 7 bases. Germline trimming cut 1 base from V and 5 bases from J; bases unmatched to any gene: 5. CDR1 and CDR2 (germline): LNHDA, SQIVND (reference sequence). This CDR3 has 15 residues. The CDR3 loop reads CASSIAQGVDNEQFF. DNA of the CDR3: TGTGCCAGTAGTATAGCCCAGGGGGTGGACAATGAGCAGTTCTTC.

The chain carries TRBV7-9 and TRBJ1-1; 8 nucleotides match TRBD1. The CDR3 runs 14 residues. V dropped 5 bases and J dropped 9; count of bases not matched to a gene: 11. Germline lookup yields CDR1 SEHNR and CDR2 FQNEAQ (reference sequence). The CDR3 is CASSAILTGVKAFF. The CDR3 bases are TGTGCCAGCAGCGCGATCCTGACAGGGGTAAAAGCTTTCTTT.

The chain uses TRBV28 and TRBJ2-1; TRBD1 aligns across 10 bases. Unmatched junction bases numbered 12, after V lost 6 bases and J lost 7 bases. Germline V gene sequence: CDR1 MDHEN, CDR2 SYDVKM. The CDR3 extends over 16 amino acids. The CDR3 loop is CASSRTGGFRPNEQFF. Here the CDR3 DNA reads TGTGCCAGCAGCCGGACAGGGGGGTTCCGCCCGAATGAGCAGTTCTTC.

The chain is built from TRBV7-9 and TRBJ1-4; TRBD1 matches at 10 bases. V shed 5 bases, J shed 7 bases, and the junction held 16 bases outside the gene matches. Germline CDR1 and CDR2: SEHNR and FQNEAQ (reference sequence). The CDR3 has 18 amino acids. CDR3 DNA: TGTGCCAGCAGCCCCTGGGACAGGGGAGGGGAGGATTCTGAAAAACTGTTTTTT. Encoded protein: CASSPWDRGGEDSEKLFF.

The rearrangement uses TRBV7-9 and TRBJ1-1, with D hard to call. The germline gives CDR1 SEHNR, CDR2 FQNEAQ (reference sequence). The CDR3 is 18 residues long. Trimming shortened V by 5 bases and J by 4 bases, and 26 bases separated the two germline ends. The chain's CDR3 is CASSPSQGTAKLSTEAFF. The CDR3 DNA follows: TGTGCCAGCAGCCCCAGCCAAGGTACGGCCAAACTAAGCACTGAAGCTTTCTTT.

The chain combines TRBV5-8 with TRBJ1-1; 8 bases map to TRBD1. Trimming cost V 3 bases and J 1 base; bases outside gene matches: 8. The CDR3 runs to 16 residues. The V gene's germline CDR1 is SGHTS and CDR2 YDEGEE. Here the CDR3 DNA reads TGTGCCAGCAGCTCCGTGACAGGGGCCTGGAACACTGAAGCTTTCTTT. This encodes CASSSVTGAWNTEAFF.

Notes on this clone: At one of its ends the junction is not consistent with the germline gene, which may arise from a read error. This chain connects TRBV7-7 to TRBJ2-1, with D possibly TRBD2 on 6 matching bases. The CDR3 has 14 residues. Germline V gene lookup returns CDR1 SSHAT and CDR2 FNYEAQ (reference sequence). This chain's CDR3 is CASSRLGSYNEQFF. CDR3 bases: TGTGCTAGCAGCAGACTAGGCTCCTACAATGAGCAGTTCTTC. The complete variable domain, with remaining parts taken from reference TRBV7-7 and TRBJ2-1, reads GAGVSQSPRYKVTKRGQDVTLRCDPISSHATLYWYQQALGQGPEFLTYFNYEAQPDKSGLPSDRFSAERPEGSISTLTIQRTEQRDSAMYRCASSRLGSYNEQFFGPGTRLTVL.

This chain uses TRBV4-1 with TRBJ2-1; tentatively, D is TRBD1 (5 bases). V lost 1 base and J 4 bases, leaving 11 bases between the germline ends. From germline, CDR1 is MGHRA and CDR2 YSYEKL. The CDR3 covers 15 residues. Here the CDR3 DNA reads TGCGCCAGCAGCCAAGGTCAGGGATTGTACAATGAGCAGTTCTTC. It codes for CASSQGQGLYNEQFF.

V gene TRBV6-5 combines with J gene TRBJ2-4; 8 nucleotides agree with TRBD1. Germline V gene lookup returns CDR1 MNHEY and CDR2 SVGAGI. The CDR3 is 14 residues long. V gave up 6 bases and J gave up 6 bases; unmatched junction bases: 7. The CDR3 spells CASSYGTGGNIQYF. The CDR3 bases are TGTGCCAGCAGCTATGGAACAGGGGGAAACATTCAGTACTTC.

The V gene is TRBV18, the J gene TRBJ2-2; D gene uncertain. CDR3 length: 13 residues. V dropped 5 bases and J dropped 5 bases, with 9 bases sitting between them. From germline, CDR1 is KGHSH and CDR2 LQKENI. The CDR3 region has the DNA TGTGCCAGCTCAGAACTGTTTACCGGGGAGCTGTTTTTT. Protein sequence: CASSELFTGELFF. The variable domain in full, with the rest retrieved from reference TRBV18 and TRBJ2-2, is NAGVMQNPRHLVRRRGQEARLRCSPMKGHSHVYWYRQLPEEGLKFMVYLQKENIIDESGMPKERFSAEFPKEGPSILRIQQVVRGDSAAYFCASSELFTGELFFGEGSRLTVL.

The rearrangement uses TRBV25-1 and TRBJ2-7, with TRBD2 matching 10 bases. This CDR3 is built from 12 residues. Germline CDR1 is MGHDK and CDR2 is SYGVNS. This CDR3 reads CAAGGRLSEQYF. The DNA of the CDR3 is TGTGCAGCGGGGGGGCGTCTTAGCGAGCAGTACTTC.

The V and J genes are TRBV7-2 and TRBJ2-7, with TRBD2 matching 11 bases. V was pared by 5 bases and J by 4 bases, with 7 bases of the junction left unmatched. Germline V gene sequence: CDR1 SGHTA, CDR2 FQGNSA. The CDR3 has 15 residues. The DNA of the CDR3 is TGTGCCAGCAGCCCCTATAGCGGGGGGGGTTACGAGCAGTACTTC. It encodes CASSPYSGGGYEQYF.

The chain carries TRBV12-2 and TRBJ2-5; the D call TRBD2 from the table was never checked on the DNA. TRBV12-2 is described as a pseudogene. This CDR3 region has 19 residues. The CDR3 region is CASRFFDLKRDQYQETQYF. Written as DNA, the CDR3 is TGTGCAAGTCGCTTTTTTGACCTAAAGCGGGACCAGTACCAAGAGACCCAGTACTTC.

The genes are TRBV7-6 and TRBJ1-1, with 8 bases identical to TRBD1. CDR3 length: 15 amino acids. V lost 1 base, J lost 2 bases, and 3 bases stayed unmatched. Looked up from germline, CDR1 is SGHVS and CDR2 is FNYEAQ. CDR3 sequence (DNA): TGTGCCAGCAGCTTAGACGGGACAGGTAACACTGAAGCTTTCTTT. It translates to CASSLDGTGNTEAFF.

This rearrangement joins TRBV27 to TRBJ2-1; maybe TRBD2 (6 bases). Germline CDR1 MNHEY, CDR2 SMNVEV (reference sequence). V lost 4 bases and J lost 0, with 19 bases in between. The CDR3 has 18 residues. CDR3 bases: TGTGCCAGCAGTTCCGGGACTCAAGGTCCGAGCTCCTACAATGAGCAGTTCTTC. Its translation is CASSSGTQGPSSYNEQFF.

The V and J genes are TRBV4-1 and TRBJ1-5; D remains unclear. The germline V gene encodes CDR1 MGHRA and CDR2 YSYEKL. CDR3 size: 16 residues. The V gene lost 0 bases and the J gene lost 3 bases, with 12 bases spanning the gap. For the CDR3, the DNA is TGCGCCAGCAGCCAAGAAATCACCCTAGCCAATCAGCCCCAGCATTTT. Its protein is CASSQEITLANQPQHF.

The chain uses TRBV6-1 and TRBJ2-7; TRBD1 aligns across 8 bases. This CDR3 has 16 amino acids. Germline values: CDR1 MNHNS, CDR2 SASEGT. V gave up 1 base and J gave up 3 bases; unmatched junction bases: 8. The CDR3, as DNA: TGTGCCAGCAGTGAAGTGATAGTGACAGGGGACTACGAGCAGTACTTC. Translating gives CASSEVIVTGDYEQYF.

The J gene is TRBJ1-4, the V gene TRBV7-9; D is unresolved. Trimming shortened V by 1 base and J by 0 bases, and 6 bases separated the two germline ends. Per germline, CDR1 SEHNR and CDR2 FQNEAQ (reference sequence). CDR3 length: 15 residues. DNA for the CDR3: TGTGCCAGCAGCTTAGGGCTGGCAACTAATGAAAAACTGTTTTTT. Protein sequence: CASSLGLATNEKLFF.

The chain employs TRBV29-1 and TRBJ2-2, with 7 bases aligning to TRBD1. Germline assignment: CDR1 SQVTM and CDR2 ANQGSEA. V lost 8 bases and J lost 6; bases outside the gene matches: 9. The CDR3 loop spans 13 amino acids. The DNA for the CDR3 is TGCAGCACCGGACAGGTCTCCTCCGGGGAGCTGTTTTTT. Protein sequence: CSTGQVSSGELFF.

This rearrangement joins TRBV28 to TRBJ2-2, with 8 nucleotides matching TRBD1. Germline CDR1 MDHEN, CDR2 SYDVKM. The CDR3 contains 13 residues. V gave up 5 bases and J gave up 4 bases; unmatched junction bases: 0. CDR3 sequence: CASSGQGTGELFF. The CDR3 DNA follows: TGTGCCAGCAGTGGACAGGGCACCGGGGAGCTGTTTTTT.

This chain connects TRBV28 to TRBJ2-2; tentatively, D is TRBD2 (5 bases). CDR3 size: 15 residues. Germline values: CDR1 MDHEN, CDR2 SYDVKM. V dropped 3 bases and J dropped 0 bases, with 8 bases sitting between them. CDR3 residues: CASSLGAANTGELFF. The CDR3 DNA is TGTGCCAGCAGTTTGGGAGCGGCGAACACCGGGGAGCTGTTTTTT. The full variable domain, with the rest looked up from reference TRBV28 and TRBJ2-2, is DVKVTQSSRYLVKRTGEKVFLECVQDMDHENMFWYRQDPGLGLRLIYFSYDVKMKEKGDIPEGYSVSREKKERFSLILESASTNQTSMYLCASSLGAANTGELFFGEGSRLTVL.